This TCR beta chain was recorded in a study of beta chain features in type 1 diabetes (dated 2018 in TCRdb). For the study in its entirety: No differences in mean age, gender distribution, total cell number or subset yield were found between patients and healthy donors. A total of about 100,000,000 sorted cells were examined across all samples, and RNA yield correlated strongly with the number of cells per subset. In the study, recently diagnosed type 1 diabetes patients and matched healthy donors were compared on the TCRB repertoires of their sorted circulating CD4+ T cell subsets. Regulatory and stem cell-like memory subsets were isolated from only 8 patients and about eight healthy donors, whereas naive and central memory subsets came from all 30 or so donors.

Trimming removed 4 bases from V and 2 bases from J, leaving 13 bases between the germline ends. As encoded in the germline V gene, CDR1 is SGHRS while CDR2 is YFSETQ. The CDR3 numbers 14 residues from cysteine through phenylalanine. Here the CDR3 DNA is all that survives: 42 bases in frame from base 1. From each donor, a single peripheral blood sample of about 116 mL on average was drawn into heparinised tubes. Naive, central memory, regulatory and stem cell-like memory CD4+ T cells were sorted on a BD FACSAria II using a panel including CD45RO, CCR7, CD25, CD127, CD95 and CD27. A purity above 98% was achieved for all sorted populations. PBMCs were isolated right away by Lymphoprep density gradient centrifugation and were stained directly, without culture. So that batch effects would be minimized, each experiment stained and sorted samples in pairs, pairing one healthy donor with one patient. General conclusions and limits of the study: At VDJ recombination sites, type 1 diabetes patients had fewer insertions and more deleted nucleotides, which implies abnormalities in thymic rearrangement. HLA sub-analyses involved small numbers of individuals, so any influence of HLA type on TCRB rearrangement remained unresolved. Shorter templates might have been favored by PCR, but patient and control samples were amplified and corrected together, so both groups would have been affected equally by any skew. Naive, central memory and regulatory TCRB repertoires appeared more similar among patients than among healthy donors. In all four CD4+ subsets, TCRB CDR3 length was moderately but significantly shorter in type 1 diabetes patients. Because cDNA rather than genomic DNA was sequenced, highly expressing activated cells could have been over-represented, although no difference in activation and CD3 levels was found between groups.

All of the isolated RNA was reverse transcribed with the High Capacity cDNA Reverse Transcription Kit, so expressed TCRB transcripts were sequenced. Deep immunoSEQ sequencing was applied to naive, central memory and regulatory T cell samples, giving an average of around 4 million total reads per sample. After sorted cells were lysed in RLT buffer, RNA was extracted with DNase-treated RNeasy Micro or Mini kits, with the choice depending on cell number. Each cell subset was processed on its own to prevent cross-contamination, while patient and healthy donor samples were processed together. The immunoSEQ multiplex PCR was used to amplify TCRB sequences from cDNA, generating 87-bp fragments that spanned the CDR3 region. Sequencing of the amplicons was performed on the Illumina HiSeq platform. As for the authors' bioinformatics: PCR bias was computationally corrected using synthetic template baselines, reads within Hamming distance 2 were collapsed, and singletons that could not be merged were discarded. Reads were aligned against IMGT so that V, D and J genes, CDR3 length and insertions or deletions at six rearrangement sites could be assigned. Within each subset, clonotype counts were normalized to sorted cell number, after which true diversity and Gini coefficients were computed with the tcR R package. Repertoire sharing was quantified using the overlap coefficient calculated on TCRB nucleotide sequences. Out-of-frame TCRB sequences from naive cells were analyzed to stand in for the pre-selection repertoire. As stored in TCRdb, this immuneACCESS dataset retains in-frame rearrangements with V and J assigned. A fraction of the clones does not appear; measured against another copy, unresolved V genes explain less than half of the discrepancy, and the remainder lacks a known reason. V, J and clone size derive from that table, while D and trimming were established from the DNA sequence. Within this sample are approximately 250,000 clones, with approximately 11% of them counted one time only. About 0.018% of the sample is taken by the ten largest.

To note about this clone: The antigen it recognizes is unknown. Base qualities are missing; no much larger clone stands one base away.

The receptor chain draws on TRBV5-1 and TRBJ2-7; 6 matching bases give a weak D call of TRBD2. The clonotype originates from a young man with type 1 diabetes. Sequenced sample: naive CD4+ T cells from blood. The cell subset or site label corresponds to: true naive CD4+ T cells. The nucleotides read TGCGCCAGCAGCCCCGGCGGAGGGGCCTACGAGCAGTACTTC. This translates into CASSPGGGAYEQYF. This CDR3, with the reference TRBV5-1 and TRBJ2-7 proteins standing in past its ends, gives the full variable domain KAGVTQTPRYLIKTRGQQVTLSCSPISGHRSVSWYQQTPGQGLQFLFEYFSETQRNKGNFPGRFSGRQFSNSRSEMNVSTLELGDSALYLCASSPGGGAYEQYFGPGTRLTVT.